This T cell receptor (beta chain) was recorded in a study of identical twins. Study-level points and caveats: There is a chance that invariant MAIT and iNKT cells partially muddied zero-insertion analyses.

TCRdb re-derived calls from the 5' RACE reads in MiXCR, one entry per CDR3 protein. The table records 1.5 million or so distinct CDR3 sequences, under 35% of them present only once. Points on this clonotype: Its antigen is undetermined.

Source material: cord blood. This TCR was recovered from a newborn girl in good health.

The CDR3 sequence is CSARGGDRANYGYTF. CDR3 sequence (DNA): TGCAGTGCTAGAGGGGGGGACAGGGCTAACTATGGCTACACCTTC. The chain links TRBV20-1 to TRBJ1-2; 9 bases match TRBD1. This CDR3 has 15 residues. The trim removed 1 base at V and 0 bases at J, leaving 3 bases unmatched. Germline V gene sequence: CDR1 DFQATT, CDR2 SNEGSKA (reference sequence).